This T cell receptor (beta chain) was identified in a study of vaccination effects on CD4 cells after COVID-19. Study details: A median of 72 days separated the second dose and sampling.

A remark on this clone: What it recognizes is unknown.

Expansion with viral peptide pools was applied to antigen-specific CD4+ T cells by the ViraFEST assay prior to sequencing. Having been cultured for 10 days, the cells underwent CD4+ T cell isolation. Two-dose vaccination with either BNT162b2 or mRNA-1273 was given to the participants. Each culture well received roughly 1.8 million PBMC. These cells were then cultured in IMDM with around 9.6 IU/ml IL-2 and roughly 10 ug/ml peptides. The data were produced by immunoSEQ multiplex PCR, yet TCRdb's version contains in-frame clones alone and is incomplete. The data hold about 69,000 clones, with 74% observed a single time. The origin of this receptor is a human donor who received a COVID-19 vaccine. The starting material was CD4+ T cells from PBMCs cultured with HCoV-229E spike peptides, obtained after COVID-19 vaccination.

The CDR3 loop is CATSDFRGTDTQYF. DNA of the CDR3: TGTGCCACCAGTGATTTCCGGGGCACAGATACGCAGTATTTT. The gene calls are TRBV24-1 and TRBJ2-3; D ambiguous. V was clipped by 1 base and J by 1 base, with 5 bases between them. CDR3 length: 14 residues. Germline V gene lookup returns CDR1 KGHDR and CDR2 SFDVKD.